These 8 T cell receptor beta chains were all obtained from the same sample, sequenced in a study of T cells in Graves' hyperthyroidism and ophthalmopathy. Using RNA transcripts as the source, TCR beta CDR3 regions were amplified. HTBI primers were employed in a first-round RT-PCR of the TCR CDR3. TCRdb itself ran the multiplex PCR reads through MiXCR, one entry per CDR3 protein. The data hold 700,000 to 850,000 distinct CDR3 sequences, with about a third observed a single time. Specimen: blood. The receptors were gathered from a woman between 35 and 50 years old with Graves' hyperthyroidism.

The CDR3 is CAINTGTGSGANVLTF. Here the CDR3 DNA reads TGTGCCATCAATACCGGGACAGGGTCTGGGGCCAACGTCCTGACTTTC. V usage is TRBV10-3 and J usage is TRBJ2-6; 9 bases align to TRBD1. The CDR3 is 16 amino acids. Germline loops: CDR1 ENHRY, CDR2 SYGVKD. Losses at the gene ends were 7 bases for V and 1 base for J; bases not matched to a gene: 5.

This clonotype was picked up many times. This CDR3 reads CATSGPYPRMPQHF. The CDR3 DNA reads TGTGCCACCTCCGGACCATATCCTCGCATGCCCCAGCATTTT. The chain carries TRBV7-9 and TRBJ1-5; no firm D call. Per germline, CDR1 SEHNR and CDR2 FQNEAQ (reference sequence). Between the trimmed V and J ends, which lost 10 bases and 9 bases, there was a span of 22 bases. The CDR3 runs 14 residues. Complete variable domain (other parts from reference TRBV7-9 and TRBJ1-5): DTGVSQNPRHKITKRGQNVTFRCDPISEHNRLYWYRQTLGQGPEFLTYFQNEAQLEKSRLLSDRFSAERPKGSFSTLEIQRTEQGDSAMYLCATSGPYPRMPQHFGDGTRLSIL.

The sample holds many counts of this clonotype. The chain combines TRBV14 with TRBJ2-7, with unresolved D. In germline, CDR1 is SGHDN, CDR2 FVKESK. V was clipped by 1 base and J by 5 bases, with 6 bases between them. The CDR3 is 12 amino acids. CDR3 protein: CASSQALNEQYF. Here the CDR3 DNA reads TGTGCCAGCAGCCAAGCCCTTAACGAGCAGTACTTC.

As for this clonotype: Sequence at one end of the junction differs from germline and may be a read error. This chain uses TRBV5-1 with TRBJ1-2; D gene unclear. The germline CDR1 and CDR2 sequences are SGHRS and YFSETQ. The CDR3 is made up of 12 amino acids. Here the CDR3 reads CASSLARESYTF. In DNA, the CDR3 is TGTGCCAGCAGCTTAGCAAGGGAGAGCTACACCTTC.

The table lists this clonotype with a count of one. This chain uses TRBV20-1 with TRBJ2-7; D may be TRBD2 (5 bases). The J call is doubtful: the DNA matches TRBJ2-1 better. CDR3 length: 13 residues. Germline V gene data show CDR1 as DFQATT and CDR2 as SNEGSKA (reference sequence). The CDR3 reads CSARTGNSYEQFF. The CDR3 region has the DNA TGCAGTGCTAGAACCGGGAACTCCTACGAGCAGTTCTTC.

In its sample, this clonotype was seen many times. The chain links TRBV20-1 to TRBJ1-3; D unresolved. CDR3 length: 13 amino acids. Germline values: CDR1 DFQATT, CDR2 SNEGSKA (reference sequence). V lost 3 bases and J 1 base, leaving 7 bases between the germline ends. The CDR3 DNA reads TGCAGTGCTAGGGTGGGTTCTGGAAACACCATATATTTT. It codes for CSARVGSGNTIYF.

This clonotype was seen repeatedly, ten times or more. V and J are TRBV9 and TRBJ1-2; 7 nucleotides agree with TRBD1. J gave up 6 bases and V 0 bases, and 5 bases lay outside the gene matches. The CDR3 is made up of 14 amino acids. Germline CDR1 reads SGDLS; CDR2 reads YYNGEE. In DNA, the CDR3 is TGTGCCAGCAGCGTAGTTGACAGGGTGGATGGCTACACCTTC. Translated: CASSVVDRVDGYTF.

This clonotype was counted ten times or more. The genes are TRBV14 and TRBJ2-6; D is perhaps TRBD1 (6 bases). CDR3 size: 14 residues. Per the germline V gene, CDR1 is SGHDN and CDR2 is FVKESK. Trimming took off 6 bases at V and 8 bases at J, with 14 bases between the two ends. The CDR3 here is CASSGVGAPNVLTF. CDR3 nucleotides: TGTGCCAGCAGTGGCGTGGGGGCCCCCAACGTCCTGACTTTC.